This T cell receptor beta chain was profiled in a study of CD8+ T cells in alopecia areata. Study-wide context: Once tofacitinib had been taken for 6 to 18 months, 6 months off drug followed.

As the sequencing template, cDNA was produced by extracting RNA and reverse transcribing it. Using immunoSEQ multiplex PCR, the repertoire was profiled, and TCRdb retains in-frame clones only, with some absent. The sample has about 180,000 clones; roughly half are singletons. There are a few counts of this clone. The V segment lost 7 bases and the J segment 7 bases; nucleotides outside the gene matches: 10. The CDR3 covers 13 residues. Germline CDR1 reads SQVTM; CDR2 reads ANQGSEA. Treatment denoted: oral pan-JAK inhibitor, 5-10 mg twice daily. The TCR comes from a human donor with alopecia areata. V is TRBV29-1 and J is TRBJ1-2; 9 bases agree with TRBD1. Here the sequenced sample was CD8+ T cells sorted from blood, taken around week 54, from a patient treated with tofacitinib. CDR3 DNA sequence: TGCAGCGCCGTACAGGGGGCGCGACGTGGCTACACCTTC. Its translation is CSAVQGARRGYTF.